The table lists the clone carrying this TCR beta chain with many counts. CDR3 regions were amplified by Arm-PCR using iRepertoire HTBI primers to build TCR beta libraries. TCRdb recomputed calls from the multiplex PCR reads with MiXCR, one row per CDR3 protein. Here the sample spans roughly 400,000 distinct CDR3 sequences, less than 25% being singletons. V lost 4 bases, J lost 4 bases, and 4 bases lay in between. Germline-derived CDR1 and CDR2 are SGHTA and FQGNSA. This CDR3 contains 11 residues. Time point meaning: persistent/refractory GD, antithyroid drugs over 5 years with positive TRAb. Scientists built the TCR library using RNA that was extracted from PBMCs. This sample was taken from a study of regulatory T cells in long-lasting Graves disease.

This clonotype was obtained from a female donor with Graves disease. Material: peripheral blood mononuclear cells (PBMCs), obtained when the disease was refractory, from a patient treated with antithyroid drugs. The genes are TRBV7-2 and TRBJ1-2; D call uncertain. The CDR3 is CASSSVYGYTF. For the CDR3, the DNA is TGTGCCAGCAGCTCGGTCTATGGCTACACCTTC. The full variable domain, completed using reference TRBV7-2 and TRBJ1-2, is GAGVSQSPSNKVTEKGKDVELRCDPISGHTALYWYRQSLGQGLEFLIYFQGNSAPDKSGLPSDRFSAERTGGSVSTLTIQRTQQEDSAVYLCASSSVYGYTFGSGTRLTVV.